This T cell receptor (beta chain) was documented in a study of blood T cell repertoires in COVID-19. Study-level information: Donors in Cohort 3 counted as recovered after two negative PCRs, clearance, or symptom resolution. T cells, B-cell-depleted T cells, or PBMCs supplied cDNA or gDNA.

Authors' data handling: Amplification from reference gene primers served as the basis for estimated nucleated cell counts. Libraries were prepared by immunoSEQ multiplex PCR; TCRdb keeps only in-frame clonotypes and omits some of them. That table is the source of V, J and clone size, and D and trimming were worked out from the DNA. The table shows over 200,000 clones, with 80% to 90% occurring only once. Cohort allocation depended upon clinical history that participants reported. Trimming removed 5 bases from V and 3 bases from J, with 14 bases in between. Germline assignment: CDR1 MNHEY and CDR2 SMNVEV (reference sequence). The CDR3 has 15 residues.

Material for sequencing was PBMCs or T cells enriched from blood (not recorded which). The rearrangement links TRBV27 to TRBJ2-1, with TRBD1 as a possible D gene (6 bases). This TCR was recovered from a woman in her 50s in a cohort exposed to, infected with or recovered from COVID-19 (not recorded which). CDR3 in amino acids: CASSPTGTNYNEQFF. Here the CDR3 DNA reads TGTGCCAGCAGTCCCACCGGGACAAACTACAATGAGCAGTTCTTC.